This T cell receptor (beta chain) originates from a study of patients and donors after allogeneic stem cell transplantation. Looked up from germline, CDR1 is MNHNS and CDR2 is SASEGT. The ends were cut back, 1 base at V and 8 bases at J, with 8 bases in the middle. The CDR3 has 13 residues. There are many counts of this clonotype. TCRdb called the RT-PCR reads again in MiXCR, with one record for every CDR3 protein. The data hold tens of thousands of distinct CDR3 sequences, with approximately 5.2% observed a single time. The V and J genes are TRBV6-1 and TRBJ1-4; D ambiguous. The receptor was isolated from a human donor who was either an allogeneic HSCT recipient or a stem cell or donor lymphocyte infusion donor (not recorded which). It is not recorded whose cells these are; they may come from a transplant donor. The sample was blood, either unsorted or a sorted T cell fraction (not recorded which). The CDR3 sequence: CASSEVGREKLFF. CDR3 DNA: TGTGCCAGCAGTGAAGTTGGGAGAGAAAAACTGTTTTTT.